Shown below are 7 T cell receptor beta chains from a single sample sequenced in a study of beta chain features in type 1 diabetes. Study-wide findings and caveats: People with Type 1 diabetes carried modestly yet significantly shorter TCRB CDR3s in all four CD4+ subsets.

Investigators reverse transcribed all isolated RNA, so they sequenced expressed TCRB transcripts. The assay was immunoSEQ multiplex PCR, and TCRdb's table has in-frame clones only and misses some. The sample yields around 360,000 clones, roughly 13% seen once. Their antigens are not known. Sequencing input: naive CD4+ T cells from blood. Receptors originate from a woman under 30 with type 1 diabetes.

This chain uses TRBV4-3 with TRBJ2-7; 7 nucleotides agree with TRBD2. The CDR3 runs to 14 residues. V shed 0 bases, J shed 3 bases, and the junction held 2 bases outside the gene matches. Germline V CDR1 and CDR2: LGHNA, YSLEER. CDR3: CASSQDRTSYEQYF. CDR3 coding DNA: TGCGCCAGCAGCCAAGATAGGACTAGCTACGAGCAGTACTTC.

The chain employs TRBV19 and TRBJ2-5; D is perhaps TRBD2 (5 bases). CDR3 length equals 13 residues. V was shortened by 6 bases and J by 5 bases, with 13 bases between the two germline ends. The germline V gene encodes CDR1 LNHDA and CDR2 SQIVND (reference sequence). CDR3 sequence (DNA): TGTGCCAGTAGGAGGGCGGACGCGGAGACCCAGTACTTC. This codes for CASRRADAETQYF.

The genes are TRBV5-5 and TRBJ2-5, with D unclear. The germline gives CDR1 SGHKS, CDR2 YYEKEE (reference sequence). V was shortened by 0 bases and J by 5 bases, with 8 bases between the two germline ends. CDR3 length: 13 residues. CDR3 in DNA: TGTGCCAGCAGCTTGGCAGGTTTTGAGACCCAGTACTTC. Translating it yields CASSLAGFETQYF.

This clone was seen a few times. V gene TRBV19 combines with J gene TRBJ1-3; D is unclear. This CDR3 spans 16 amino acids. The ends were cut back, 6 bases at V and 0 bases at J, with 15 bases in the middle. Germline V CDR1 and CDR2: LNHDA, SQIVND (reference sequence). This chain's CDR3 is CASSPYAGNSGNTIYF. CDR3 coding DNA: TGTGCCAGTAGCCCCTACGCAGGCAACTCTGGAAACACCATATATTTT.

This clone was observed a few times. V is TRBV9 and J is TRBJ2-6; TRBD1 is a possible D gene (6 bases). The CDR3 sequence is 15 residues long. V was clipped by 4 bases and J by 0 bases, with 8 bases between them. CDR1 is SGDLS and CDR2 is YYNGEE in the germline V gene. CDR3 DNA sequence: TGTGCCAGCAGCATGGACAGCTCTGGGGCCAACGTCCTGACTTTC. It yields the protein CASSMDSSGANVLTF.

The rearrangement links TRBV4-3 to TRBJ1-6; no definite D call. Trimming shortened V by 0 bases and J by 11 bases, and 20 bases separated the two germline ends. Germline CDR1 reads LGHNA; CDR2 reads YSLEER. CDR3 length equals 17 residues. The CDR3 DNA reads TGCGCCAGCAGCCAAGAACTTCAGGCGGACCGAGGGCCACCCCTCCACTTT. Translated, it gives CASSQELQADRGPPLHF.

The table lists this clone with a few counts. The chain uses TRBV30 and TRBJ1-1, with a weak D call TRBD1 (5 bases). CDR3 length: 13 residues. Trimming cost V 4 bases and J 4 bases, with 13 bases left between them. The germline CDR1 and CDR2 sequences are GTSNPN and SVGIG (reference sequence). DNA of the CDR3: TGTGCCTGGAATCAGGGATCCAGCACTGAAGCTTTCTTT. Its translation: CAWNQGSSTEAFF.